This is a list of T cell receptor beta chains from one sample in a study of technical replicates of blood from several donors. Sequencing was performed with immunoSEQ multiplex PCR; in TCRdb, only in-frame clones are kept and a portion is missing. The sample yields roughly 100,000 clones, 95% seen once. The sample was T cells isolated from PBMCs. The receptor source for this set is a human donor in good health. The CDR3 runs from the conserved cysteine through the conserved F or W. Fields, in order: clone size, D gene, J gene, V gene, CDR3 DNA, CDR3 protein. A D gene is named only where the DNA matches it firmly. Size is omitted from some rows. Given values are once, few, many or a class for expanded clones.

. | TRBD2 | TRBJ2-1 | TRBV9 | TGTGCCAGCAGCGGCCGACAGGCCCCCGGCTGGACTAGCGGGTACAATGAGCAGTTCTTC | CASSGRQAPGWTSGYNEQFF
. | . | TRBJ2-7 | TRBV7-6 | TGTGCCAGCAGTTCGGGACTCTTAACCTACGAGCAGTACTTC | CASSSGLLTYEQYF
. | . | TRBJ1-2 | TRBV6-5 | TGTGCCAGCTCCACTCGGGGCTATGGCTACACCTTC | CASSTRGYGYTF
. | . | TRBJ1-1 | TRBV29-1 | TGCAGCGTTGTCAGGGAAAGTGACGCTTTCTTT | CSVVRESDAFF
. | TRBD2 | TRBJ2-7 | TRBV18 | TGTGCCAGCTCAGATAGCGGGAGCTTCTACGAGCAGTACTTC | CASSDSGSFYEQYF
. | . | TRBJ1-4 | TRBV4-3 | TGCGCCAGCAGCCAAGAGTACATCGGGGGGGGTGAAAAACTGTTTTTT | CASSQEYIGGGEKLFF
. | TRBD2 | TRBJ2-3 | TRBV10-1 | TGCGCCAGCAGCGATCCGGGACTAGCGGGAGGGGGAGATACGCAGTATTTT | CASSDPGLAGGGDTQYF
. | . | TRBJ2-1 | TRBV6-6 | TGTGCCAGCAGTGCCCCCAGGGTCGGTTACAATGAGCAGTTCTTC | CASSAPRVGYNEQFF
. | . | TRBJ2-7 | TRBV7-2 | TGTGCCAGCAGCTTAGGTGGGGGCACGAACACCTACGAGCAGTACTTC | CASSLGGGTNTYEQYF
once | . | TRBJ1-1 | TRBV7-6 | TGTGCCAGCAGCCTCCGGGGGGCTTTGAACACTGAAGCTTTCTTT | CASSLRGALNTEAFF
. | TRBD2 | TRBJ2-5 | TRBV4-2 | TGTGCCAGCAGCCAAGGATGGACTAGCGTTAAAGAGACCCAGTACTTC | CASSQGWTSVKETQYF
. | TRBD2 | TRBJ2-1 | TRBV27 | TGTGCCAGCAGTTTATTAGCGGGAGTCTACAATGAGCAGTTCTTC | CASSLLAGVYNEQFF
. | TRBD1 | TRBJ1-4 | TRBV5-1 | TGCGCCAGCAGCTTGGGGGACAGATTCCTAACTAATGAAAAACTGTTTTTT | CASSLGDRFLTNEKLFF
. | TRBD1 | TRBJ2-2 | TRBV27 | TGTGCCAGCTCCGCCGGATGGGGGACAGGGACCACCGGGGAGCTGTTTTTT | CASSAGWGTGTTGELFF
. | TRBD1 | TRBJ1-5 | TRBV6-5 | TGTGCCAGCCGCGTGGGACAGGGGAATCAGCCCCAGCATTTT | CASRVGQGNQPQHF
. | TRBD1 | TRBJ2-7 | TRBV29-1 | TGCAGCGTCGAAATCTTCCGGGACAGGGGATTTTACGAGCAGTACTTC | CSVEIFRDRGFYEQYF
. | . | TRBJ1-5 | TRBV4-3 | TGCGCCAGCAGCCAAGTCAGGGGAAGTCCCCAGCATTTT | CASSQVRGSPQHF
once | TRBD1 | TRBJ2-7 | TRBV4-2 | TGTGCCAGCAGCCAAGAGGGGACAGGCCTCTACGAGCAGTACTTC | CASSQEGTGLYEQYF
. | . | TRBJ2-5 | TRBV28 | TGTGCCAGCAGTTTATATAGCGGAGCCCAAGAGACCCAGTACTTC | CASSLYSGAQETQYF
. | . | TRBJ2-1 | TRBV6-4 | TGTGCCAGCAGTCTAGAGGAGGGAACCTACAATGAGCAGTTCTTC | CASSLEEGTYNEQFF
. | TRBD1 | TRBJ1-2 | TRBV19 | TGTGCCAGTAGTGCGGGACAGAACTATGGCTACACCTTC | CASSAGQNYGYTF
. | TRBD2 | TRBJ2-7 | TRBV11-2 | TGTGCCAGCAGCGTTAGCGGGACTACCTACGAGCAGTACTTC | CASSVSGTTYEQYF
. | TRBD1 | TRBJ1-2 | TRBV7-8 | TGTGCCAGCAGCCGAACAGGGGTGCAGACCTTC | CASSRTGVQTF
. | . | TRBJ2-3 | TRBV27 | TGTGCCAGCAGTTTAGTATTTCAAAGCGGCACAGATACGCAGTATTTT | CASSLVFQSGTDTQYF
. | . | TRBJ1-2 | TRBV19 | TGTGCCAGTAGTATAAAGGCCGACCTGAGGATTGGCTACACCTTC | CASSIKADLRIGYTF
. | TRBD2 | TRBJ2-1 | TRBV10-3 | TGTGCCAGCACAGAAGCGGGAGGCGAAAACAATGAGCAGTTCTTC | CASTEAGGENNEQFF
. | TRBD2 | TRBJ2-1 | TRBV19 | TGTGCCAGTAGTATAGGTTTTACGAGACTAGCCTCGGATGAGCAGTTCTTC | CASSIGFTRLASDEQFF
. | . | TRBJ1-2 | TRBV29-1 | TGCAGCGTGGATCACAGGGTCTATGGCTACACCTTC | CSVDHRVYGYTF
. | . | TRBJ1-2 | TRBV19 | TGTGCCAGTAGTCCCGACGGACTCGGCTATGGCTACACCTTC | CASSPDGLGYGYTF
. | . | TRBJ1-1 | TRBV28 | TGTGCCAGCAGTTTGCTTGTCCAACGAGGTGAAGCTTTCTTT | CASSLLVQRGEAFF